Below are 9 T cell receptor beta chains sequenced from a single sample in a study of blood T cells in healthy people across ages. The use of a sample-barcoded 5' primer and a J-beta primer mix characterized a second PCR of roughly 6 to 12 cycles. TCRdb reprocessed the 5' RACE reads via MiXCR and lists one record per CDR3 protein. Of about 1.4 million distinct CDR3 sequences listed, approximately 59% are singletons. Input material: blood. These TCRs come from a man aged 18 to 30 in good health.

The rearrangement joins TRBV7-2 to TRBJ2-5; a possible D gene is TRBD1 (6 bases). CDR1 and CDR2 from the germline V gene are SGHTA and FQGNSA. The CDR3 loop spans 16 amino acids. V dropped 2 bases and J dropped 0 bases, with 13 bases sitting between them. CDR3 sequence (DNA): TGTGCCAGCAGCTTACGGACAGCACAGTACCAAGAGACCCAGTACTTC. It yields the protein CASSLRTAQYQETQYF.

To note about this clonotype: A read error may produce the germline difference seen at one junction end. The V call is TRBV20-1, the J call TRBJ1-1; D call uncertain. This CDR3 has 14 residues. The germline CDR1 and CDR2 sequences are DFQATT and SNEGSKA (reference sequence). DNA of the CDR3: TGCAGTGCTAGAGTTGAGGTCCCGAACACTCAAGCTTTCTTT. Protein sequence: CSARVEVPNTQAFF.

The V call is TRBV6-5, the J call TRBJ2-5; 12 positions match TRBD1. The CDR3 consists of 18 residues. CDR1 and CDR2 (germline): MNHEY, SVGAGI. Trimming removed 0 bases from V and 5 bases from J; junction bases left unmatched: 10. The CDR3 coding sequence is TGTGCCAGCAGTTACTCAGGGACAGGGGGCTGGGAAGTGGAGACCCAGTACTTC. It is translated as CASSYSGTGGWEVETQYF.

The genes are TRBV4-1 and TRBJ2-5; D gene unclear. Germline V gives CDR1 MGHRA, CDR2 YSYEKL. The V end lost 1 base, the J end lost 3 bases, and 9 bases lay between the germline ends. This CDR3 spans 14 amino acids. CDR3 sequence: CASSQAGFKETQYF. Written as DNA, the CDR3 is TGCGCCAGCAGCCAAGCGGGTTTTAAAGAGACCCAGTACTTC.

The chain carries TRBV3-1 and TRBJ2-2; TRBD2 is a possible D gene (6 bases). The CDR3 spans 14 residues. The V and J ends lost 2 bases and 5 bases respectively, with 9 bases between them. Germline-derived CDR1 and CDR2 are LGHDT and YNNKEL (reference sequence). CDR3 sequence: CASSQRGGTGELFF. The CDR3 nucleotides read TGTGCCAGCAGCCAAAGGGGAGGAACCGGGGAGCTGTTTTTT.

The rearrangement joins TRBV7-8 to TRBJ2-1; 7 bases line up with TRBD2. Germline assignment: CDR1 SGHVS and CDR2 FQNEAQ. CDR3 length: 20 amino acids. V trimming: 1 base; J trimming: 0 bases; junction bases outside the gene matches: 15. CDR3 DNA: TGTGCCAGCAGCTTAGGGTTTGCTAGCGGAAGATCGAACTCCTACAATGAGCAGTTCTTC. Residues: CASSLGFASGRSNSYNEQFF.

The chain combines TRBV4-1 with TRBJ2-7; 7 nucleotides agree with TRBD1. Trimming took 3 bases from V and 0 from J; bases not matched to a gene: 8. Germline V gene lookup returns CDR1 MGHRA and CDR2 YSYEKL. The CDR3 sequence is 16 residues long. The CDR3 DNA reads as TGCGCCAGCAGCCACATCCAGGGGACAGTCTCCTACGAGCAGTACTTC. Encoded protein: CASSHIQGTVSYEQYF.

The J gene is TRBJ2-1, the V gene TRBV7-8; 10 bases are a match to TRBD1. Trimming cost V 1 base and J 6 bases; bases outside gene matches: 3. Per the germline V gene, CDR1 is SGHVS and CDR2 is FQNEAQ. This CDR3 is built from 15 residues. This CDR3 reads CASSLGDRGPNEQFF. CDR3 sequence (DNA): TGTGCCAGCAGCTTAGGGGACAGGGGTCCCAATGAGCAGTTCTTC.

This clonotype occurred once. V is TRBV4-1 and J is TRBJ2-3, with 9 positions matching TRBD2. V lost 3 bases and J lost 4; bases outside the gene matches: 8. Germline V lookup: CDR1 MGHRA, CDR2 YSYEKL. The CDR3 is made up of 16 amino acids. CDR3: CASSQSSGGRADTQYF. CDR3 nucleotides: TGCGCCAGCAGCCAGAGTAGCGGGGGCCGCGCAGATACGCAGTATTTT.